This TCR beta chain was identified in a study of blood T cell repertoires in COVID-19. Study summary: The origin of the acute and convalescent COVID-19 samples was the United States, Italy and Spain. From T cells, B-cell-depleted T cells, or PBMCs came the material, which was cDNA or gDNA.

Source study methods: From reference gene primer amplification, estimates of nucleated cell counts were derived. Sequencing used immunoSEQ multiplex PCR; TCRdb keeps in-frame clones, though not all of them. For V, J and clone size, that table is used; D and trimming come from the DNA. The sample yields 83,000 or so clones, around 90% seen once. CDR3 length equals 15 residues. The germline CDR1 and CDR2 sequences are KGHDR and SFDVKD. Trimming removed 3 bases from V and 5 bases from J; junction bases left unmatched: 8. This TCR derives from a man older than 75 with active or convalescent COVID-19. V is TRBV24-1 and J is TRBJ1-1; 7 bases line up with TRBD1. The sequenced sample was peripheral blood. The CDR3 region has the DNA TGTGCCACCAGTGATAACAGACAGGGTATAACTGAAGCTTTCTTT. Its protein is CATSDNRQGITEAFF.